These T cell receptor beta chains were read from a single sample in a study of blood T cell repertoires in COVID-19. Data came from immunoSEQ multiplex PCR; TCRdb stores just in-frame clones and leaves some out. Here the sample spans roughly 120,000 clones, 70% to 80% being singletons. Material: peripheral blood. The receptor set was obtained from a woman older than 75 with acute or convalescent COVID-19. Each CDR3 is given with its conserved first and last residue. The order of the fields is J gene, clone size, D gene, V gene, CDR3 DNA, CDR3 protein. A D gene is named only where the DNA matches it firmly. Not every row has a clone size; where given, it reads once, few, many or a size class.

TRBJ1-2,once,-,TRBV5-1,TGCGCCAGCAGCCCGGAGGACAGAAACTATGGCTACACCTTC,CASSPEDRNYGYTF
TRBJ2-2,-,TRBD1,TRBV19,TGTGCCAGTAGTATCAGCCCGGGACAGGGGACCGGGGAGCTGTTTTTT,CASSISPGQGTGELFF
TRBJ1-2,-,-,TRBV19,TGTGCCAGTAGTATAGGAAGGGAGGATGGCTACACCTTC,CASSIGREDGYTF
TRBJ2-3,once,-,TRBV5-1,TGCGCCAGCAGCGCTGGAACAACTAGCTGGAGCACAGATACGCAGTATTTT,CASSAGTTSWSTDTQYF
TRBJ2-7,few,-,TRBV2,TGTGCCAGCAGTGAACAGGGTTACGAGCAGTACTTC,CASSEQGYEQYF
TRBJ1-3,-,TRBD1,TRBV5-1,TGCGCCAGCAGCTTTTACTCCCAGGGGGCCTCTGGAAACACCATATATTTT,CASSFYSQGASGNTIYF
TRBJ1-2,-,-,TRBV29-1,TGCAGCGTTTCTACTAGTAGGTCTGAGCTTAGAGGCTACACCTTC,CSVSTSRSELRGYTF
TRBJ2-1,-,TRBD2,TRBV9,TGTGCCAGCAGCCCCATGGGGTTAGCGGGGAGAACCTACAATGAGCAGTTCTTC,CASSPMGLAGRTYNEQFF
TRBJ2-3,-,TRBD2,TRBV5-6,TGTGCCAGCAGCTTGTACACTAGCGGGGGGGATACGCAGTATTTT,CASSLYTSGGDTQYF
TRBJ2-7,-,TRBD1,TRBV7-2,TGTGCCAGCAGCTTCTTAGCGCGACCAGGGGGCGAGCAGTACTTC,CASSFLARPGGEQYF
TRBJ2-3,once,TRBD2,TRBV11-1,TGTGCCAGCAGAATGGCGGGAGCAGATACGCAGTATTTT,CASRMAGADTQYF
TRBJ2-3,-,-,TRBV5-1,TGCGCCAGCAGCTCGAGTCCTGACAGGACGCAGTATTTT,CASSSSPDRTQYF
TRBJ1-6,-,-,TRBV20-1,TGCAGTGCTGGCGGGAATTCACCCCTCCACTTT,CSAGGNSPLHF
TRBJ1-5,-,-,TRBV30,TGTGCCTGGAGTGTTGGTCAGGGTTACAATCAGCCCCAGCATTTT,CAWSVGQGYNQPQHF
TRBJ2-2,-,-,TRBV15,TGTGCCACCAGCAGCTACGGCACCGGGGAGCTGTTTTTT,CATSSYGTGELFF
TRBJ1-6,large,-,TRBV7-9,TGTGCCAGCATCATCTTCCCCCTGAGTTCCTATAATTCACCCCTCCACTTT,CASIIFPLSSYNSPLHF
TRBJ1-2,-,TRBD1,TRBV28,TGTGCCAGCAGTTTGTTAGGGGGCGCTAACTATGGCTACACCTTC,CASSLLGGANYGYTF
TRBJ1-3,few,TRBD1,TRBV28,TGTGCCAGCAGGGCTGACAGGGTTCACGGAAACACCATATATTTT,CASRADRVHGNTIYF
TRBJ1-4,-,-,TRBV29-1,TGCAGCGTTGAAGAGGGCACAACTAATGAAAAACTGTTTTTT,CSVEEGTTNEKLFF
TRBJ2-1,-,-,TRBV21-1,TGTGCCAGCAGCTCTCGACTAGCGGGGGCCCGGGGCAATGAGCAGTTCTTC,CASSSRLAGARGNEQFF
TRBJ2-1,once,-,TRBV3-1/TRBV3-2,TGTGCCAGCAGCCAAGATAGTAGCGCGGTGGGTGAGCAGTTCTTC,CASSQDSSAVGEQFF
TRBJ2-5,-,TRBD1,TRBV19,TGTGCCAGTAGTATAGCCCGGACAGGGGAAGAGACCCAGTACTTC,CASSIARTGEETQYF